What follows is one T cell receptor (beta chain) and its context. The target antigen is unknown. It was with 60 Vbeta and 13 Jbeta primers that the PCR ran. Clones were sequenced by immunoSEQ multiplex PCR, and TCRdb holds only the in-frame ones, with some missing. The table lists about 270,000 clones, roughly 85% of them singletons. The CDR3 contains 15 residues. The ends lost 1 base at V and 3 bases at J; junction bases unmatched: 7. Per the germline V gene, CDR1 is SGHRS and CDR2 is YFSETQ. This record belongs to a study of cytomegalovirus exposure and HLA in healthy donors. General study points: What a later analysis showed was that several of the most significant clusters appeared linked to common viral pathogens. In vitro, three CMV-associated chains proved specific for CMV antigens.

The specimen was PBMCs. The chain links TRBV5-1 to TRBJ2-7; 7 bases match TRBD1. This TCR was sampled from a man aged 40-49 years in good health and CMV-seropositive. The CDR3 is CASSLTGDRHYEQYF. CDR3 bases: TGCGCCAGCAGCTTGACCGGGGACAGACACTACGAGCAGTACTTC.